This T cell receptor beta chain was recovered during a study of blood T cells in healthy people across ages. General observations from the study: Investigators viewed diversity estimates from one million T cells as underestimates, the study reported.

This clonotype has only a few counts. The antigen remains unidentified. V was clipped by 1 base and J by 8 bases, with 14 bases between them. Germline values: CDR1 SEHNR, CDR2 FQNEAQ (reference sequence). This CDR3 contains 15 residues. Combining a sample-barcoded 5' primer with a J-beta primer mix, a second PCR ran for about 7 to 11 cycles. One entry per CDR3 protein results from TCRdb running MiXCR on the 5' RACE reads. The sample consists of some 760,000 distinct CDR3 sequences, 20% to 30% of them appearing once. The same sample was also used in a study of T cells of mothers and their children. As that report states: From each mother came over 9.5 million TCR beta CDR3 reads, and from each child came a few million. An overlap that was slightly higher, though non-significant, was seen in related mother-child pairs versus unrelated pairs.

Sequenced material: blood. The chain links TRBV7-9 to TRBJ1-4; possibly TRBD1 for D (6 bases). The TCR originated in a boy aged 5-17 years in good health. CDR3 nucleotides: TGTGCCAGCAGCTTAGTCAGGGGAAGACGGGAAAAACTGTTTTTT. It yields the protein CASSLVRGRREKLFF.